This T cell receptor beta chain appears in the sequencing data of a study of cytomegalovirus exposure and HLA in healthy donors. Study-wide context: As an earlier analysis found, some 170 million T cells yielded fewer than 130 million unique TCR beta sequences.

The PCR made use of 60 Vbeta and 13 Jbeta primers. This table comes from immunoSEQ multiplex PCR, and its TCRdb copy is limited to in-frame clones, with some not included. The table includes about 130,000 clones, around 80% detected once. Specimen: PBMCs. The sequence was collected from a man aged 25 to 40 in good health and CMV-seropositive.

This chain's CDR3 is CASSSRSGQGRNTIYF. The CDR3 DNA is TGTGCCAGCAGCTCCCGATCGGGACAGGGCAGAAACACCATATATTTT. This chain joins TRBV7-2 and TRBJ1-3, with 9 bases lining up with TRBD1. Trimming at V came to 4 bases and at J to 5 bases, leaving 9 bases not matched to a gene. This CDR3 is built from 16 residues. Germline V gives CDR1 SGHTA, CDR2 FQGNSA.